Listed below are T cell receptor beta chains from one sample, sequenced in a study of T-cell reconstitution after alpha-beta-depleted transplantation in children. TCRdb fed the PCR reads into MiXCR, producing one record per CDR3 protein. Seen here are approximately 590,000 distinct CDR3 sequences, approximately 10% observed once, and the top ten hold roughly 3.9%. This sample comprised PBMCs from the stem cell graft donor, obtained from the stem cell graft. These receptors were taken from a human donor who donated a stem cell graft to a child with acute myeloid leukemia. The CDR3 runs from the conserved cysteine through the conserved F or W. The D gene is left open where the match is weak. Size is omitted from some rows. Given values are once, few, many or a class for expanded clones.

CDR3 length,D gene,clone size,J gene,V gene,CDR3 protein,CDR3 DNA
14,NA,many,TRBJ2-3,TRBV6-2/TRBV6-3,CASRKTGNTDTQYF,TGTGCCAGCAGAAAGACTGGAAACACAGATACGCAGTATTTT
12,NA,few,TRBJ2-1,TRBV25-1,CASSEFPREQFF,TGTGCCAGCAGTGAATTCCCGCGTGAGCAGTTCTTC
12,NA,NA,TRBJ1-1,TRBV7-9,CASSYGDGQAFF,TGTGCCAGCAGCTATGGGGACGGACAAGCTTTCTTT
13,NA,NA,TRBJ1-2,TRBV6-2/TRBV6-3,CASSYGLIYGYTF,TGTGCCAGCAGTTACGGTCTGATCTATGGCTACACCTTC
19,NA,NA,TRBJ2-6,TRBV12-3/TRBV12-4,CASTDSGGRSRSGANVLTF,TGTGCCAGCACCGACAGTGGCGGGCGATCTCGCTCTGGGGCCAACGTCCTGACTTTC
16,NA,many,TRBJ2-2,TRBV12-3/TRBV12-4,CASSPTTSSGIGELFF,TGTGCCAGCAGTCCCACGACGAGTTCGGGAATCGGGGAGCTGTTTTTT
14,NA,NA,TRBJ1-2,TRBV7-2,CASSLYSGLSGYTF,TGTGCCAGCAGCTTATATTCGGGGTTGAGTGGCTACACCTTC
12,NA,many,TRBJ2-7,TRBV20-1,CSARVQTYEQYF,TGCAGTGCTAGAGTACAAACCTACGAGCAGTACTTC
10,NA,few,TRBJ2-2,TRBV6-2/TRBV6-3,CASRGTELFF,TGTGCCAGCAGAGGAACGGAGCTGTTTTTT
11,NA,NA,TRBJ1-2,TRBV28,CARGHRDGCSF,TGTGCCAGGGGCCACAGGGATGGCTGCTCCTTC
13,NA,few,TRBJ1-6,TRBV7-9,CASSFDRNSPLHF,TGTGCCAGCAGCTTCGATCGGAATTCACCCCTCCACTTT
10,NA,NA,TRBJ2-3,TRBV29-1,CSAHTDTQYF,TGCAGCGCTCATACAGATACGCAGTATTTT
14,NA,many,TRBJ2-2,TRBV24-1,CATAEGSSTGELFF,TGTGCCACCGCTGAGGGCAGCTCCACCGGGGAGCTGTTTTTT
15,NA,few,TRBJ2-6,TRBV4-2,CASSQGGLGANVLTF,TGTGCCAGCAGCCAAGGGGGGCTCGGGGCCAACGTCCTGACTTTC
13,NA,many,TRBJ2-2,TRBV18,CASSPFHTGELFF,TGTGCCAGCTCACCCTTTCACACCGGGGAGCTGTTTTTT
15,NA,NA,TRBJ2-1,TRBV6-2/TRBV6-3,CASNPPWVNNNEQFF,TGTGCCAGCAATCCTCCGTGGGTTAATAACAATGAGCAGTTCTTC
13,NA,few,TRBJ2-7,TRBV5-1,CASSFTGDHEQYF,TGCGCCAGCAGCTTCACCGGGGATCACGAGCAGTACTTC
13,TRBD1,few,TRBJ2-7,TRBV20-1,CSARGGQAYEQYF,TGCAGTGCTAGAGGGGGACAGGCCTACGAGCAGTACTTC
14,TRBD1,many,TRBJ2-1,TRBV6-2/TRBV6-3,CASSYRTGDSEQFF,TGTGCCAGCAGTTACAGGACAGGGGACAGTGAGCAGTTCTTC
15,NA,NA,TRBJ2-7,TRBV5-1,CASSQGQLPPYEQYF,TGCGCCAGCAGTCAAGGACAGCTCCCTCCCTACGAGCAGTACTTC
14,NA,NA,TRBJ2-1,TRBV30,CAWRGRIPYNEQFF,TGTGCCTGGAGAGGGCGGATCCCCTACAATGAGCAGTTCTTC
16,NA,few,TRBJ2-3,TRBV6-5,CASSSHHGGVTDTQYF,TGTGCCAGCAGTTCCCACCACGGCGGCGTCACAGATACGCAGTATTTT
14,TRBD1,many,TRBJ1-3,TRBV12-3/TRBV12-4,CASSGTGGGNTIYF,TGTGCCAGCAGTGGAACAGGGGGTGGAAACACCATATATTTT
15,NA,once,TRBJ2-2,TRBV10-3,CAISESTRFTGELFF,TGTGCCATCAGTGAGTCGACGAGATTCACCGGGGAGCTGTTTTTT
16,TRBD2,many,TRBJ2-3,TRBV9,CASSVGLAGPQDTQYF,TGTGCCAGCAGCGTTGGACTAGCGGGGCCCCAAGATACGCAGTATTTT
13,NA,many,TRBJ1-1,TRBV20-1,CSAPPDMNTEAFF,TGCAGTGCTCCCCCGGATATGAACACTGAAGCTTTCTTT
15,NA,many,TRBJ1-3,TRBV20-1,CSARDWTVSGNTIYF,TGCAGTGCTAGGGACTGGACAGTGTCTGGAAACACCATATATTTT
15,TRBD2,NA,TRBJ2-3,TRBV24-1,CASGTSGRAQDTQYF,TGTGCCTCCGGGACTAGCGGGAGGGCCCAGGATACGCAGTATTTT
19,TRBD2,many,TRBJ2-3,TRBV20-1,CSARGLTSGSDSSTDTQYF,TGCAGTGCTAGAGGCCTGACTAGCGGGAGTGACTCTAGCACAGATACGCAGTATTTT
13,NA,many,TRBJ2-1,TRBV20-1,CSARDGRGSEQFF,TGCAGTGCTAGAGATGGGAGAGGGAGTGAGCAGTTCTTC
13,NA,many,TRBJ2-7,TRBV5-1,CASSSGNSYEQYF,TGCGCCAGCAGCTCGGGCAACTCCTACGAGCAGTACTTC
11,NA,many,TRBJ1-5,TRBV10-3,CAIGKDQPQHF,TGTGCCATCGGGAAAGATCAGCCCCAGCATTTT
14,NA,many,TRBJ2-2,TRBV6-2/TRBV6-3,CASIQAPDGRELFF,TGTGCCAGCATTCAGGCTCCCGACGGGAGGGAGCTGTTTTTT